This TCR beta chain was captured by sequencing in a study of cytomegalovirus exposure and HLA in healthy donors. Primers included in the PCR were 60 Vbeta and 13 Jbeta primers. Assay: immunoSEQ multiplex PCR; the TCRdb copy retains only in-frame clones and omits some. The sample totals over 40,000 clones. The CDR3 length is 14 residues. Per the germline V gene, CDR1 is SEHNR and CDR2 is FQNEAQ (reference sequence). Trimming took 5 bases from V and 7 from J, leaving 15 bases between them. The J gene is TRBJ2-4, the V gene TRBV7-9; D uncertain. The receptor was isolated from a man aged 25 to 45 in good health and CMV-seronegative. The material sequenced was PBMCs. CDR3 sequence: CASSPHLARNIQYF. The CDR3 DNA sequence: TGTGCCAGCAGCCCCCATTTAGCTAGGAACATTCAGTACTTC.